The 8 T cell receptor beta chains given below trace back to one sample, sequenced in a study of PD-1 blockade in classical Hodgkin lymphoma. Sequencing was performed with immunoSEQ multiplex PCR; in TCRdb, only in-frame clones are kept and a portion is missing. The table records more than 90,000 clones, around 89% of them present only once. Relapse was seen in all patients after autologous stem cell transplantation, and brentuximab vedotin exposure was variable. Material: peripheral blood mononuclear cells (PBMCs), obtained before the second cycle of nivolumab. The receptors were sampled from a human donor with classical Hodgkin lymphoma.

The chain is built from TRBV27 and TRBJ2-1; weak D call: TRBD2 (6 bases). CDR3 length: 15 residues. CDR1 and CDR2 (germline): MNHEY, SMNVEV (reference sequence). The germline V and J ends were trimmed by 0 bases and 2 bases, with 8 bases remaining between them. CDR3 sequence reads: CASSLSGGAYNEQFF. The CDR3 DNA sequence: TGTGCCAGCAGTTTATCTGGCGGGGCCTACAATGAGCAGTTCTTC.

This chain uses TRBV10-3 with TRBJ1-5; weak D call: TRBD1 (5 bases). The CDR3 contains 14 residues. The germline gives CDR1 ENHRY, CDR2 SYGVKD. V lost 10 bases and J 2 bases, leaving 15 bases between the germline ends. The CDR3 DNA is TGTGCCACCAGACAGTCCGCGGGCAATCAGCCCCAGCATTTT. Encoded protein: CATRQSAGNQPQHF.

This clone was counted between two and nine times. The chain recombines TRBV9 with TRBJ1-6; possibly TRBD1 for D (5 bases). V dropped 5 bases and J dropped 8 bases, with 17 bases sitting between them. Per the germline V gene, CDR1 is SGDLS and CDR2 is YYNGEE. This CDR3 comprises 15 residues. This CDR3 is CASSGGNDWYSPLHF. The CDR3 bases are TGTGCCAGCAGTGGGGGGAACGATTGGTATTCACCCCTCCACTTT.

The rearrangement links TRBV19 to TRBJ2-3; TRBD2 might be the D (5 bases). CDR1 is LNHDA, CDR2 SQIVND, per germline (reference sequence). V was clipped by 6 bases and J by 5 bases, with 21 bases between them. The CDR3 spans 16 residues. CDR3 amino acids: CASSKTFPSWGDTQYF. The CDR3 DNA reads as TGTGCCAGTAGCAAAACCTTCCCTAGCTGGGGAGATACGCAGTATTTT.

To note about this clone: One junction end does not reproduce the germline sequence, and a read error may be involved. The chain couples TRBV5-1 to TRBJ1-1; TRBD1 might be the D (6 bases). CDR1 SGHRS and CDR2 YFSETQ come from the germline V gene. CDR3 length: 13 amino acids. The CDR3 region has the DNA TGCGCCAGCAGCTTGGCCGGGACCGGGGGCCTAAATTTT. As protein: CASSLAGTGGLNF.

The rearrangement joins TRBV7-9 to TRBJ1-5; D gene unclear. Trimming shortened V by 5 bases and J by 5 bases, and 19 bases separated the two germline ends. The CDR3 totals 16 residues. The V gene's germline CDR1 is SEHNR and CDR2 FQNEAQ (reference sequence). CDR3 bases: TGTGCCAGCAGCCAAGACGGCGGGCAGCTTCATCAGCCCCAGCATTTT. Residues: CASSQDGGQLHQPQHF.

The genes are TRBV30 and TRBJ1-3; no definite D call. CDR1 and CDR2 (germline): GTSNPN, SVGIG (reference sequence). The CDR3 is 13 amino acids. V lost 5 bases to trimming and J lost 1 base, with 9 bases between them. For the CDR3, the DNA is TGTGCCTGGGTGGGTCTATCTGGAAACACCATATATTTT. Residues: CAWVGLSGNTIYF.

The chain uses TRBV5-1 and TRBJ1-1, with TRBD1 matching 7 bases. CDR1 and CDR2 from the germline V gene are SGHRS and YFSETQ. This CDR3 is built from 16 residues. V was pared by 4 bases and J by 1 base, with 10 bases of the junction left unmatched. CDR3 in DNA: TGCGCCAGCAGCACCACAGGGGTCCCCTGGAACACTGAAGCTTTCTTT. Translation gives CASSTTGVPWNTEAFF.